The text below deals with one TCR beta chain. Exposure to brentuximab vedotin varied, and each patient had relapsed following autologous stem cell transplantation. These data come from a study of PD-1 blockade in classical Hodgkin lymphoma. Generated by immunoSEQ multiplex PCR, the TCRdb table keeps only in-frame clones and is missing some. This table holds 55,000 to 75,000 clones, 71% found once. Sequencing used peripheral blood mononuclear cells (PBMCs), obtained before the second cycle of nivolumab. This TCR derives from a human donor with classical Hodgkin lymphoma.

Here the CDR3 DNA reads TGTGCCAGCAGTTTAACAGGGCAAACCTACGAGCAGTACTTC. Protein: CASSLTGQTYEQYF. This chain uses TRBV27 with TRBJ2-7; possibly TRBD1 for D (6 bases). CDR1 and CDR2 (germline): MNHEY, SMNVEV (reference sequence). Between the trimmed V and J ends, which lost 2 bases and 2 bases, there was a span of 10 bases. The CDR3 loop spans 14 amino acids.